Listed here are 3 T cell receptor beta chains from one sample, sequenced in a study of CXCR3-negative and CXCR3-positive naive CD8 T cells. TRB cDNA was prepared as libraries by UMI-labeled 5' RACE. TCRdb reprocessed the 5' RACE reads and reports one entry per CDR3 protein, with no DNA. Its table lists about 40,000 distinct CDR3 sequences. The sequencing input was memory CD8+ T cells from blood. Every receptor here comes from a human donor in good health. Some clones in this sample may be carry-over from other donors' samples.

The rearrangement links TRBV29-1 to TRBJ1-2; no DNA is available, so the TRBD1 call from TCRdb remains unchecked. The CDR3 loop spans 13 amino acids. Germline V CDR1 and CDR2: SQVTM, ANQGSEA. Here the CDR3 reads CSVIPPGVSGYTF.

This sequence joins TRBV29-1 and TRBJ2-1; TCRdb reports TRBD1, a call that lacks DNA to check it against. CDR3 size: 14 residues. Germline V gene lookup returns CDR1 SQVTM and CDR2 ANQGSEA. The CDR3 is CSARGIISYNEQFF.

The chain joins TRBV28 to TRBJ2-2; TCRdb lists TRBD1, though no DNA is available to test this call. Germline V lookup: CDR1 MDHEN, CDR2 SYDVKM. This CDR3 contains 14 residues. This CDR3 reads CASTSGTNTGELFF.